The clone carrying this T cell receptor (beta chain) was seen repeatedly, ten times or more. As yet, its antigen is unknown. V shed 2 bases and J shed 0 bases, with 10 bases lying between them. This CDR3 is 16 amino acids long. The germline CDR1 and CDR2 sequences are MDHEN and SYDVKM. TCRdb re-derived calls from the 5' RACE reads in MiXCR, one entry per CDR3 protein. The table includes about 500,000 distinct CDR3 sequences, less than 6% detected once. The data derive from a study of CD8 T cells in ankylosing spondylitis. Study findings and constraints: Seemingly distinctive of ankylosing spondylitis blood was a TCR beta motif formed by eight highly homologous variants.

The V gene is TRBV28, the J gene TRBJ2-2, with D tentatively TRBD1 (6 bases). Source material: blood, either unsorted or a sorted T cell fraction (not recorded which). This clonotype originated in a male donor with ankylosing spondylitis. The CDR3 region is CASSLRTATNTGELFF. The DNA for the CDR3 is TGTGCCAGCAGTTTAAGGACAGCTACGAACACCGGGGAGCTGTTTTTT.